This is a list of T cell receptor beta chains from one sample in a study of T cells in Graves' hyperthyroidism and ophthalmopathy. TCRdb used MiXCR to reprocess the multiplex PCR reads, holding one entry per CDR3 protein. The sample lists fewer than 350,000 distinct CDR3 sequences, approximately 18% occurring once. Sequencing used blood. These receptors were collected from a man aged 50 to 60 with Graves' ophthalmopathy. Each CDR3 is given with its conserved first and last residue. D genes are given only for firm matches. Only some rows state a clone size, as once, few, many or a class for expanded clones.

j_call d_call clone_size v_call cdr3_nt cdr3_aa
TRBJ1-2 . many TRBV20-1 TGCAGTGCTAGAGGTACAGTCCTCTATGGCTACACCTTC CSARGTVLYGYTF
TRBJ2-1 TRBD2 . TRBV7-2 TGTGCCAGCAGCTTAGAACTAGCGGGAGCAGGTGAGCAGTTCTTC CASSLELAGAGEQFF
TRBJ1-5 . . TRBV4-1 TGCGCCAGCAGCCAGGCAGATAGCAATCAGCCCCAGCATTTT CASSQADSNQPQHF
TRBJ2-3 TRBD2 few TRBV6-2/TRBV6-3 TGTGCCAGCAGTTTCGAGGGAGGGCCAACAGATACGCAGTATTTT CASSFEGGPTDTQYF
TRBJ1-5 . many TRBV30 TGTGCCTGGAAAGGGCGCAATCAGCCCCAGCATTTT CAWKGRNQPQHF
TRBJ2-7 . . TRBV7-9 TGTGCCAGCAGCCCCGGAAGGGGGTCAACCCCCTACGAGCAGTACTTC CASSPGRGSTPYEQYF
TRBJ2-1 . . TRBV30 TGTGCCTGGACGTCCGGGACCCCCAAGTACAATGAGCAGTTCTTC CAWTSGTPKYNEQFF
TRBJ2-5 . few TRBV12-3/TRBV12-4 TGTGCCAGCAGTCACGGGACGCCCGAGACCCAGTACTTC CASSHGTPETQYF
TRBJ2-3 TRBD2 . TRBV24-1 TGTGCCACCGGCTCTAGCGGGAGGGGCACAGATACGCAGTATTTT CATGSSGRGTDTQYF
TRBJ2-2 . . TRBV5-1 TGCGTCAGCAGCACCGGGTTATCCGCGAACACCGGGGAGCTGTTTTTT CVSSTGLSANTGELFF
TRBJ2-7 . few TRBV4-1 TGCGCCAGCAGCCAAGTACTTCGGAGGTTCCACGAGCAGTACTTC CASSQVLRRFHEQYF
TRBJ2-7 . few TRBV10-3 TGTGCCAGCAGTGGAACGGCAGGGATGCACGAGCAGTACTTC CASSGTAGMHEQYF
TRBJ1-2 . few TRBV7-2 TGTGCCAGCAGCTTAGCGCGTGGCTACACCTTC CASSLARGYTF
TRBJ2-2 . . TRBV11-3 TGTGCCAGCAGCTTAGATACGCAAGGGGAGCTGTTTTTT CASSLDTQGELFF
TRBJ2-3 . . TRBV5-1 TGCGCCGGCAGAAGCGGAGATACGCAGTATTTT CAGRSGDTQYF
TRBJ1-2 . many TRBV5-1 TGCGCCAGCAGAAAGGAACCTAACCCCTACACCTTC CASRKEPNPYTF
TRBJ2-1 . . TRBV4-1 TGCGCCAGCAGCCCCCTGCCGCTTCTTTTGAATGAGCAGTTCTTC CASSPLPLLLNEQFF
TRBJ1-5 TRBD1 many TRBV6-1 TGTGCCGGACAACAGGGGCAGGGGCCCCAGCATTTT CAGQQGQGPQHF
TRBJ2-3 TRBD2 . TRBV11-2 TGTGCCAGCAGCTTATCCGCGGGGGGGCCAGATACGCAGTATTTT CASSLSAGGPDTQYF
TRBJ2-7 TRBD1 . TRBV6-1 TGTGCCAGCAGTGTTGACAGGGGCGCCTACGAGCAGTACTTC CASSVDRGAYEQYF
TRBJ2-3 . few TRBV28 TGTGCCGCCGAGGACAGCAGCACAGATACGCAGTATTTT CAAEDSSTDTQYF
TRBJ2-5 TRBD1 few TRBV24-1 TGTGCCACCAGTGATCCTCTGACTGGACAGGGAATACAAGAGACCCAGTACTTC CATSDPLTGQGIQETQYF
TRBJ2-1 TRBD2 few TRBV6-5 TGTGCCAGCAGTTACAGCCCCCCGGGAGGGCTCCTCTACAATGAGCAGTTCTTC CASSYSPPGGLLYNEQFF
TRBJ2-3 . many TRBV14 TGTGCCAGCAGCCAAGGCCCCAGCGGACCCACAGATACGCAGTATTTT CASSQGPSGPTDTQYF
TRBJ1-2 TRBD1 few TRBV28 TGTGCCAGCAGTTTAAGGGTGCGGGGACAGCCCGAGTGGGACTATGGCTACACCTTC CASSLRVRGQPEWDYGYTF
TRBJ2-2 . many TRBV11-2 TGTGCCAGCAGCTTACAACAGGTGGACACCGGGGAGCTGTTTTTT CASSLQQVDTGELFF
TRBJ2-2 . few TRBV10-3 TGTGCCGCGAGCGAAACCACCGGGGAGCTGTTTTTT CAASETTGELFF
TRBJ1-6 TRBD1 few TRBV13 TGTGCCAGCAGCCCCCGGGTGGCAGGGGGTAATTCACCCCTCCACTTT CASSPRVAGGNSPLHF
TRBJ2-1 TRBD2 few TRBV20-1 TGCAGCGCCCCCCGACTAGCGGAACTCTACAATGAGCAGTTCTTC CSAPRLAELYNEQFF
TRBJ2-3 TRBD2 many TRBV28 TGTGCCAGCAGTTTACTAGCGGGAGGAGGCCCCACAGATACGCAGTATTTT CASSLLAGGGPTDTQYF
TRBJ2-1 TRBD2 few TRBV5-6 TGTGCCAGCAGCTTGCCCCCCGGGACTAGAAGATTGGGGCAGTTCTTC CASSLPPGTRRLGQFF
TRBJ2-2 TRBD1 few TRBV25-1 TGTGCCAGCAGTCGGACAGGCTACGGGGAGCTGTTTTTT CASSRTGYGELFF
TRBJ2-3 TRBD2 many TRBV6-1 TGTGCCAGCAGTAGGCGGGGGGCAGATACGCAGTATTTT CASSRRGADTQYF
TRBJ2-1 . . TRBV19 TGTGCCAGTAGTCTAAACAGGGTTTCTAATGAGCAGTTCTTC CASSLNRVSNEQFF
TRBJ1-5 . few TRBV9 TGTGCCAGCAGCGTATGGGGAACAGACGACCAGCCCCAGCATTTT CASSVWGTDDQPQHF
TRBJ2-4 TRBD1 . TRBV13 TGTGCCAGCAGCACGTCAGGGGGTTTGAACATTCAGTACTTC CASSTSGGLNIQYF
TRBJ2-1 TRBD2 . TRBV11-2 TGTGCCAGCAGCTTAGTCGTCCGACTAGCGGGAGGGCGGAGCTCCTACAATGAGCAGTTCTTC CASSLVVRLAGGRSSYNEQFF
TRBJ2-1 . many TRBV6-5 TGTGCCAGCAGTTACGAGCTAGCGCGCAATGAGCAGTTCTTC CASSYELARNEQFF
TRBJ1-1 TRBD1 many TRBV5-1 TGCGCCAGCAGTTTTGAGGGGGCGACCACTGAAGCTTTCTTT CASSFEGATTEAFF
TRBJ2-7 . many TRBV18 TGTGCCAGCTCACCACCAGGTCTGACCTACGAGCAGTACTTC CASSPPGLTYEQYF
TRBJ1-1 . many TRBV20-1 TGCAGTGCTAGTCAGTTCCACACTGAAGCTTTCTTT CSASQFHTEAFF
TRBJ2-2 . . TRBV2 TGTGCCAGCAGTGATAAGGACCCTACCGGGGAGCTGTTTTTT CASSDKDPTGELFF
TRBJ2-1 TRBD1 few TRBV11-3 TGTGCCAGCAGCCCCAGGACAGGGGGCCCCTCCTACAATGAGCAGTTCTTC CASSPRTGGPSYNEQFF
TRBJ2-7 . many TRBV5-1 TGCGCCAGCAGCAAGGACTCCCCCGGCGAGCAGTACTTC CASSKDSPGEQYF
TRBJ2-1 . . TRBV10-1 TGCGCCAGCAGCGACAACCTCAAGGAGCAGTTCTTC CASSDNLKEQFF
TRBJ1-2 . many TRBV28 TGTGCCAGCAGTTTAGGATCCCCCTATGGCTACACCTTC CASSLGSPYGYTF
TRBJ2-1 . . TRBV19 TGTGCCAGTAGTATACGAGGGAGCTCCTACAATGAGCAGTTCTTC CASSIRGSSYNEQFF
TRBJ2-1 TRBD1 . TRBV9 TGTGCCAGCAGCGTAGCCCAGGGGGCTGGTAATGAGCAGTTCTTC CASSVAQGAGNEQFF